This T cell receptor (beta chain) was identified in a study of cytomegalovirus exposure and HLA in healthy donors. General observations from the study: The likely origin of a cluster of highly shared sequence variants was a sequencing artifact.

Germline-derived CDR1 and CDR2 are SGHRS and YFSETQ. The CDR3 has 12 residues. The V end lost 4 bases, the J end lost 11 bases, and 13 bases lay between the germline ends. Primers included in the PCR were 60 Vbeta and 13 Jbeta primers. TCRdb's table, derived via immunoSEQ multiplex PCR, lists solely in-frame clones and lacks some. The sample has around 140,000 clones; the top ten hold 0.96%. Regarding this clone: What it recognizes is unknown.

The sequenced sample consisted of PBMCs. The chain uses TRBV5-1 and TRBJ2-1; possibly TRBD2 for D (7 bases). The sequence was obtained from a male donor in good health and CMV-seronegative. This CDR3 reads CASSRGEGKQFF. CDR3 coding DNA: TGCGCCAGCAGCAGGGGGGAGGGAAAGCAGTTCTTC. The full variable domain, completed using reference TRBV5-1 and TRBJ2-1, is KAGVTQTPRYLIKTRGQQVTLSCSPISGHRSVSWYQQTPGQGLQFLFEYFSETQRNKGNFPGRFSGRQFSNSRSEMNVSTLELGDSALYLCASSRGEGKQFFGPGTRLTVL.